This T cell receptor (beta chain) was obtained from a study of shared clonotypes between healthy human individuals (dated by TCRdb to 2019 to 2021). For the wider study: The cohort included three men and a couple of women between 18 and 49 years of age. For each donor, CD4 naive and CD4 memory were each given three plates, CD8 naive was given two plates, and CD8 memory was given one plate. To estimate repertoire size and how much clonotype sharing occurs between individuals, the study deeply sequenced the blood TCR repertoires of five or six healthy adults. Libraries were prepared and TCR repertoires were sequenced by different laboratories using diverse techniques, in order to increase sequencing depth and limit assay-specific biases. Per donor, leukapheresis produced somewhere between about 0.8 and 9.5 billion PBMCs. The research as a whole found: Sampling was restricted to blood, and TCR repertoires in tissues likely differ from the TCR repertoires found in blood. Rarefaction of sorted-subset datasets indicated incomplete sequencing despite the large sequencing depth. Sharing across a handful of donors was observed for 5% to 6.5% of naive CD4, 3.5% of naive CD8, about 2.3% of memory CD4, and about 0.39% of memory CD8 clonotypes. Pairwise subsampling led to the expectation that sequencing depth would affect the degree of clonotype sharing among donors. Because the study included only a small number of donors, the genetic and exposure-history diversity represented was limited. Estimated clonotype richness was generally larger for naive than for memory subsets. Clonotypes shared by all four sorted-subset donors showed higher generation probabilities than non-shared clonotypes.

Notes on this clone: Its cognate antigen has yet to be identified. No clone much larger than this one lies a single base away; base qualities are absent.

V loses 0 bases, J loses 4 bases, and the germline ends lie 12 bases apart. The CDR3 contains 15 residues, cysteine and phenylalanine counted. Just CDR3 DNA is preserved here, 45 bases in frame from base 1. The germline V gene (reference sequence) specifies SEHNR as CDR1 and FQNEAQ as CDR2. CD8 naive samples were CD45RO-negative cells positively selected for CCR7, giving a CD45RA+CCR7+ population that excluded TemRA cells. Healthy HIV-negative adults with no recently reported acute infections or vaccinations were included as donors. All donors were Caucasian adults living in Nashville, Tennessee, USA. Blood was obtained by leukapheresis, after which PBMCs were separated by Ficoll-Histopaque density gradient centrifugation and cryopreserved in liquid nitrogen vapor phase. Analytical flow cytometry was used to check the purity and quantity of every magnetically sorted T cell population. Each sorted fraction had its genomic DNA isolated and then quantified by UV absorbance on a Nanodrop 2000c.

TCR CDR3 regions were amplified from genomic DNA by multiplex PCR using the deep immunoSEQ assay. For each cell subset, the extracted genomic DNA was distributed evenly across all wells of several immunoSEQ 96-well plates, and each plate served as one replicate. For sorted subsets, roughly 200 ng genomic DNA, equal to 25,000 to 35,000 T cell genomes, was loaded into each replicate PCR. The purified libraries were quantified using a Qubit 3.0 fluorometer, sized with a Bioanalyzer 2100, and then quantified again using the KAPA Library Quantification kit. Each immunoSEQ 96-well plate was sequenced on its own single-read 150-cycle Illumina NextSeq 550 flow cell. In the original analysis: Because only junctional sequences without quality scores were contained in the immunoSEQ output, filtering matching that applied to full-length reads could not be performed. Sequences were annotated with PyIR, a Python wrapper for IgBLAST v1.9, and V/J genes and CDR3 were assigned using IMGT germline references. Reads were filtered out if the reads had weak V/J assignments (E-value above 1e-6), no CDR3, stop codons, out-of-frame junctions, or ambiguous translated residues. V3J clonotypes were defined by identical inferred V gene, J gene, and CDR3 amino acid sequence. Percentage overlap between repertoires was computed as shared unique clonotypes divided by the size of the smaller repertoire. RTK rarefaction, the Chao1 estimator, and Recon v2.1 estimates of unobserved clonotypes were used to assess repertoire richness. Generation probabilities were computed with OLGA for all TCRbeta clonotypes obtained by the gDNA method from several donors. Here the immuneACCESS table is served through TCRdb, limited to in-frame sequences with V and J called. Missing clones are a known gap in these copies; in checked studies unresolved V genes cover under half, and the rest lacks a known reason. The V and J calls and the clone size are those of that table, but D and trimming were determined from the DNA. The sample yields millions of clones; just over 90% were counted once. About 1.8% of the sample rests with the top ten.

Sequenced material: naive CD8+ T cells from PBMCs. The intended sense of this specimen's cell subset or site label: CD45RA+CCR7+. The rearrangement combines TRBV7-9 with TRBJ1-2; TRBD1 is possibly the D segment (5 matching bases). The TCR was taken from a man aged 18 to 29 in good health. Some clones in this sample may be carry-over from other donors' samples. The CDR3 region has the sequence CASSLALPGLYGYTF. The DNA sequence is TGTGCCAGCAGCTTAGCGCTGCCAGGGCTCTATGGCTACACCTTC. The entire variable domain, with the stretches around the CDR3 drawn from the reference TRBV7-9 and TRBJ1-2 proteins, is DTGVSQNPRHKITKRGQNVTFRCDPISEHNRLYWYRQTLGQGPEFLTYFQNEAQLEKSRLLSDRFSAERPKGSFSTLEIQRTEQGDSAMYLCASSLALPGLYGYTFGSGTRLTVV.